This T cell receptor beta chain was sequenced during a study of OX40 agonist ivuxolimab in advanced cancers. Study-wide results and caveats: The mean number of expanded clones was higher in CD8+ T cells than in CD4+.

The method was immunoSEQ multiplex PCR; TCRdb's version includes in-frame clones alone and lacks a portion of them. The profile shows roughly 50,000 clones, roughly 90% of them singletons. The CDR3 runs to 15 residues. CDR1 LGHNA and CDR2 YSLEER come from the germline V gene. V was trimmed by 5 bases and J by 4 bases, leaving 15 bases between them. This clone has a single count. Its antigen is undetermined. The chain employs TRBV4-3 and TRBJ1-3, with unresolved D. This TCR derives from an adult with an advanced solid tumor such as melanoma, head and neck, liver or kidney cancer. Source: CD4+ or CD8+ T cells sorted from blood, taken in a trial of the OX40 agonist ivuxolimab. CDR3: CASSVGSGAGNTIYF. The DNA for the CDR3 is TGCGCCAGCAGCGTGGGCTCGGGTGCCGGAAACACCATATATTTT.